This TCR beta chain was found in a study of blood T cell repertoires in COVID-19. On the study more broadly: Samples representing acute and convalescent COVID-19 were sourced from the United States, Italy and Spain. T cells, B-cell-depleted T cells, or PBMCs provided the cDNA or gDNA that served as material.

In the original processing: For nucleated cells, counts were estimated from reference gene primer amplification. The method was immunoSEQ multiplex PCR; TCRdb's version includes in-frame clones alone and lacks a portion of them. V, J and clone size are taken as reported in that table, and D and trimming were inferred from the DNA itself. The sample carries about 60,000 clones, 70% to 80% recorded once. The source is a man older than 75 with acute or convalescent COVID-19. The sequenced sample was peripheral blood.

CDR3 DNA: TGTGCCAGCAGTTGGGTAGCGGGGGGGACCTACAATGAGCAGTTCTTC. It encodes CASSWVAGGTYNEQFF. The chain employs TRBV2 and TRBJ2-1, with 11 bases matching TRBD2. Unmatched junction bases numbered 5, after V lost 5 bases and J lost 2 bases. Per germline, CDR1 SNHLY and CDR2 FYNNEI. The CDR3 sequence is 16 residues long.